A selection of T cell receptor beta chains follows, all from one sample in a study of cytomegalovirus exposure and HLA in healthy donors. The assay was immunoSEQ multiplex PCR, and TCRdb's table has in-frame clones only and misses some. The sample consists of over 110,000 clones, about 87% of them appearing once. Sequences were obtained from PBMCs. The receptor set was obtained from a man younger than 30 in good health and CMV-seropositive. CDR3s include the opening cysteine and the closing phenylalanine or tryptophan. A D gene is named only where the DNA matches it firmly. Expanded clones get a size class; other rows say once, few or many, or leave the size out.

>TRBD2|TRBV27|TRBJ2-1|NA
TGTGCCAGCAGTGTGTTCGGCGGGAGGGGAAATAACTACAATGAGCAGTTCTTC
CASSVFGGRGNNYNEQFF
>TRBD2|TRBV19|TRBJ2-1|NA
TGTGCCAGTAGCCGGACTAGCGGGAACTCCTACAATGAGCAGTTCTTC
CASSRTSGNSYNEQFF
>NA|TRBV18|TRBJ2-4|NA
TGTGCCAGCTCAACCATAGGAATAGCCAGGGTCAAAAACATTCAGTACTTC
CASSTIGIARVKNIQYF
>NA|TRBV30|TRBJ2-1|NA
TGTGCCTGGACGGGAAGCTCCTACAATGAGCAGTTCTTC
CAWTGSSYNEQFF
>TRBD1|TRBV7-6|TRBJ1-2|NA
TGTGCCAGCAGCTTTGACAGGGTAGGAGGCTACACCTTC
CASSFDRVGGYTF
>TRBD2|TRBV5-4|TRBJ2-1|NA
TGTGCCAGCAGCTTAGGCGGGAGCCTCAATGAGCAGTTCTTC
CASSLGGSLNEQFF
>NA|TRBV27|TRBJ1-6|NA
TGTGCCAGCAGTTTATTTGACTTTAATTCACCCCTCCACTTT
CASSLFDFNSPLHF
>NA|TRBV5-6|TRBJ1-5|NA
TGTGCCAGCCGTTTTAGGGGAAGCAATCAGCCCCAGCATTTT
CASRFRGSNQPQHF
>TRBD1|TRBV4-2|TRBJ2-7|NA
TGTGCCAGCAGCCCGGAACAGGGGGCTTACGAGCAGTACTTC
CASSPEQGAYEQYF
>NA|TRBV27|TRBJ2-2|NA
TGTGCCAGCAGTTTCGCGTTGGACACCGGGGAGCTGTTTTTT
CASSFALDTGELFF
>NA|TRBV9|TRBJ1-2|NA
TGTGCCAGCAGCGTTGGGGGGTTATCTAACTATGGCTACACCTTC
CASSVGGLSNYGYTF
>NA|TRBV28|TRBJ2-3|NA
TGTGCCAGCTACCCCCCCTTGTACGGGAACACAGATACGCAGTATTTT
CASYPPLYGNTDTQYF
>NA|TRBV7-9|TRBJ1-2|NA
TGTGCCAGCAGCTTAATTCTTGGGCATGGCTACACCTTC
CASSLILGHGYTF
>TRBD1|TRBV9|TRBJ2-1|NA
TGTGCCAGCAGCGAGTATCCGGGACAGGGCATGTATGAGCAGTTCTTC
CASSEYPGQGMYEQFF
>NA|TRBV2|TRBJ2-1|NA
TGTGCCAGCAGTGATCAGGGCCTCTCCTACAATGAGCAGTTCTTC
CASSDQGLSYNEQFF
>NA|TRBV5-6|TRBJ1-4|NA
TGTGCCAGCAGCCGTAGACAGGTTGCAACTAATGAAAAACTGTTTTTT
CASSRRQVATNEKLFF
>NA|TRBV7-9|TRBJ1-2|NA
TGTGCCAGCAGCTTAGAGGCAGGCGGCTACACCTTC
CASSLEAGGYTF
>NA|TRBV6-6|TRBJ1-5|NA
TGTGCCAGCAGCTTCCTAAGCAATCAGCCCCAGCATTTT
CASSFLSNQPQHF
>NA|TRBV7-6|TRBJ2-5|NA
TGTGCCAGCAGCTTTTCACGCAGGGAGACCCAGTACTTC
CASSFSRRETQYF
>TRBD2|TRBV9|TRBJ2-1|once
TGTGCCAGCAGCCTCCGGGGAAGCGGGGGGGTGAGGGGTGAGCAGTTCTTC
CASSLRGSGGVRGEQFF
>NA|TRBV19|TRBJ2-5|NA
TGTGCCAGTGGGGGGGGCCTGGAGACCCAGTACTTC
CASGGGLETQYF